This is a list of T cell receptor beta chains from one sample in a study of T-cell memory formation after mild COVID-19. In TCRdb, the 5' RACE reads were re-called with MiXCR into one record per CDR3 protein. The sample includes over 150,000 distinct CDR3 sequences, 10% to 15% of them seen just once. Sequenced material: PBMCs or a T cell subset sorted from them (not recorded which). These receptors came from a man between 18 and 35 years old who had mild COVID-19 (a few samples of this study predate the infection). Cell type and time point are not known. CDR3s include the opening cysteine and the closing phenylalanine or tryptophan.

J | V | CDR3
TRBJ1-5 | TRBV10-3 | CAIGQQVNQPQHF
TRBJ2-5 | TRBV7-2 | CASSNRWTSGNQETQYF
TRBJ1-1 | TRBV5-1 | CASLGTGSKGTEAFF
TRBJ2-1 | TRBV7-9 | CASSTGISNEQFF
TRBJ2-7 | TRBV20-1 | CSARPQGVKDEQYF
TRBJ2-5 | TRBV5-1 | CASSLALTRGETQYF
TRBJ1-2 | TRBV7-3 | CASSARPAGGYGYTF
TRBJ2-3 | TRBV6-2/TRBV6-3 | CASRRTGSSTDTQYF
TRBJ2-3 | TRBV4-1 | CASRVFGSADTQYF
TRBJ2-3 | TRBV6-2/TRBV6-3 | CASSSARTGGVTDTQYF
TRBJ1-3 | TRBV5-1 | CASRVRTGNTIYF
TRBJ1-2 | TRBV7-9 | CASSSGRGLQRLNYGYTF
TRBJ2-5 | TRBV27 | CASSATGYGETQYF
TRBJ2-2 | TRBV5-4 | CASSLAVGELFF
TRBJ2-1 | TRBV11-3 | CASSVELGISSYNEQFF
TRBJ2-4 | TRBV11-2 | CATAGAAKNIQYF
TRBJ2-7 | TRBV10-3 | CAISESPPGSYEQYF
TRBJ1-2 | TRBV5-1 | CASSFGQGAYYGYTF
TRBJ2-3 | TRBV4-3 | CASSQDRNTDTQYF
TRBJ2-1 | TRBV18 | CASSPGQGTYNEQFF
TRBJ1-1 | TRBV4-3 | CASSPLGGQGLNTEAFF
TRBJ1-1 | TRBV12-3/TRBV12-4 | CASRGTGETEAFF
TRBJ1-5 | TRBV3-1 | CASSQAGRNQPQHF
TRBJ2-3 | TRBV9 | CASSPRTTDTQYF
TRBJ1-2 | TRBV5-1 | CASSSLTGWSVDGYTF
TRBJ2-7 | TRBV6-2/TRBV6-3 | CASSPGLSPDEQYF
TRBJ1-5 | TRBV18 | CASSPNRGPSEPQHF
TRBJ2-7 | TRBV20-1 | CSARVGSGGYEQYF
TRBJ1-1 | TRBV11-2 | CASSLDRATEAFF
TRBJ2-3 | TRBV11-2 | CASSLGGAPGTDTQYF
TRBJ1-1 | TRBV7-2 | CASSLGGINTEAFF
TRBJ1-5 | TRBV24-1 | CATSEAGWDQPQHF
TRBJ2-3 | TRBV4-3 | CASSQTGDTDTQYF
TRBJ2-3 | TRBV7-2 | CASSPQGQGTDTQYF
TRBJ1-2 | TRBV7-2 | CASREDSHYGYTF
TRBJ2-7 | TRBV3-1 | CASSQDAAYEQYF
TRBJ2-3 | TRBV6-6 | CASRLAGGTDTQYF
TRBJ2-3 | TRBV2 | CASMRDTSTDTQYF
TRBJ2-3 | TRBV6-5 | CASSYSIWDGGQDTQYF
TRBJ2-5 | TRBV9 | CASSVGQGSTQYF
TRBJ2-3 | TRBV11-3 | CASSLEGTPRTSGRTDTQYF
TRBJ1-1 | TRBV7-2 | CASSQGMNTEAFF
TRBJ2-3 | TRBV7-9 | CASSPTSGTDTQYF
TRBJ2-3 | TRBV4-3 | CASSRSLADTQYF
TRBJ2-1 | TRBV11-2 | CASSLVRGQGANNEQFF
TRBJ1-1 | TRBV5-1 | CASSSGEGTEAFF
TRBJ2-5 | TRBV29-1 | CSAGGLQETQYF
TRBJ2-3 | TRBV4-1 | CASSRLAESTDTQYF